This T cell receptor (beta chain) was profiled in a study of T-cell reconstitution after alpha-beta-depleted transplantation in children. This clonotype was seen ten or more times. This CDR3 contains 14 residues. Trimming pared 6 bases from V and 6 bases from J, leaving 21 bases between. The germline V gene has CDR1 DFQATT and CDR2 SNEGSKA (reference sequence). The library targeted TCRbeta and was prepared with unique molecular identifiers. MiXCR, applied by TCRdb to the PCR reads, yields one record per CDR3 protein. The repertoire holds about 110,000 distinct CDR3 sequences, with about 9.3% as singletons.

The genes are TRBV20-1 and TRBJ2-7; D may be TRBD2 (5 bases). Sequencing was performed on PBMCs from the stem cell graft donor, taken from the stem cell graft. The TCR originated in a human donor who donated a stem cell graft to a child with acute lymphoblastic leukemia. DNA for the CDR3: TGCAGTGCCCTCGGCGGGCTAGGAGCCACCGAGCAGTACTTC. It encodes CSALGGLGATEQYF.